A selection of T cell receptor beta chains follows, all from one sample in a study of blood T cell repertoires in COVID-19. The repertoire was sequenced with immunoSEQ multiplex PCR; TCRdb's copy has only in-frame clones and lacks some. The data show 150,000 to 200,000 clones, 87% seen once. The sample was peripheral blood. These receptors all come from a human donor in a cohort sampled during active COVID-19. CDR3s leave out the opening cysteine and the closing phenylalanine or tryptophan. A D gene is named only where the DNA matches it firmly. The size field is filled for only some rows; it gives once, few, many or a size class.

d_gene | j_gene | v_gene | abundance | CDR3aa
TRBD1 | TRBJ1-1 | TRBV24-1 | - | ATSDTRGRVTEAF
TRBD2 | TRBJ2-5 | TRBV28 | - | ASNIRGGEETQY
- | TRBJ2-6 | TRBV6-1 | many | ASSERGTGANVLT
TRBD1 | TRBJ1-1 | TRBV7-3 | - | ASSSGQGRNTEAF
- | TRBJ1-2 | TRBV19 | - | ASSIGDRRNYGYT
- | TRBJ2-7 | TRBV6-1 | - | ASSEPGNYEQY
TRBD1 | TRBJ1-2 | TRBV28 | - | ASSLIFAGQGSNGYT
- | TRBJ2-1 | TRBV24-1 | - | ATSDPQGRSYNEQF
- | TRBJ1-3 | TRBV5-8 | once | ASSLDLAGNTIY
- | TRBJ2-7 | TRBV6-1 | - | ASSENLGAFTYEQY
- | TRBJ2-7 | TRBV30 | - | AWGTGFHEQY
TRBD2 | TRBJ2-1 | TRBV7-8 | - | ASSEASGMRVGNEQF
TRBD2 | TRBJ2-3 | TRBV7-2 | - | ASSLGILAGGSDTQY
TRBD2 | TRBJ2-1 | TRBV19 | - | ASEFAGENEQF
TRBD1 | TRBJ2-7 | TRBV27 | few | ASSSPRQGRNPVEQY
TRBD1 | TRBJ2-5 | TRBV15 | - | ATSRSDRGQQETQY
TRBD1 | TRBJ2-7 | TRBV11-3 | - | ASSSRDSGTGASGEQY